Listed below are T cell receptor beta chains from one sample, sequenced in a study of shared clonotypes between healthy human individuals. Some clones are missing from TCRdb's copy, which holds only in-frame ones; the method was immunoSEQ multiplex PCR. The sample lists roughly 590,000 clones; around 95% were seen once. The sequenced sample was naive CD8+ T cells sorted from blood. These receptors were taken from a woman in her twenties or thirties in good health. Both conserved end residues are part of each CDR3. A D gene is named only where the DNA matches it firmly. The listing skips clone size in some rows; elsewhere it reads once, few, many or a size class.

>TRBJ2-7|TRBD1|.|TRBV28
TGTGCCACCCTAGCCGCCGGGACAGGGGACGGGCAGTACTTC
CATLAAGTGDGQYF
>TRBJ1-3|TRBD1|.|TRBV4-1
TGCGCCAGCAGCCAGGGGACAGCCTCTGGAAACACCATATATTTT
CASSQGTASGNTIYF
>TRBJ2-1|TRBD2|.|TRBV28
TGTGCCAGTAGTTTCTTAGCGGGAGGGAGCTACAATGAGCAGTTCTTC
CASSFLAGGSYNEQFF
>TRBJ1-1|.|.|TRBV7-9
TGTGCCAGCAGCTACCCCGACGGAAAAGCTTTCTTT
CASSYPDGKAFF
>TRBJ1-1|.|.|TRBV20-1
TGCAGTGCTAGTCCCCAGGGGTTAGCTTTCTTT
CSASPQGLAFF
>TRBJ1-1|.|.|TRBV7-9
TGTGCCAGCAGCTTAACCACTGAAGCTTTCTTT
CASSLTTEAFF
>TRBJ2-7|.|.|TRBV28
TGTGCCAGCAGTCCCTACTCAATCTACGAGCAGTACTTC
CASSPYSIYEQYF
>TRBJ1-3|.|.|TRBV14
TGTGCCAGCAGCCAAGAACCCAGTTTTGGAGACACCATATATTTT
CASSQEPSFGDTIYF
>TRBJ2-1|TRBD2|.|TRBV4-2
TGTGCCAGCAGCCAAGATCCCCATCCGCGGGAGGGCCTGGTGAATGAGCAGTTCTTC
CASSQDPHPREGLVNEQFF
>TRBJ1-1|TRBD1|.|TRBV5-1
TGCGCCAGCAGGCCAGGGACAGGAAACCCGAACACTGAAGCTTTCTTT
CASRPGTGNPNTEAFF
>TRBJ2-5|.|.|TRBV29-1
TGCAGCGTTGCTGGGGAGGCGTCCTCCGGGGCCCAGTACTTC
CSVAGEASSGAQYF
>TRBJ2-7|TRBD2|.|TRBV11-1
TGTGCCAGCAGCCACGGACTAGCGGGAGGGCCAAACGAGCAGTACTTC
CASSHGLAGGPNEQYF
>TRBJ2-6|.|.|TRBV9
TGTGCCAGCAGCGTAGAGGTAGGGGCCTCTGGGGCCAACGTCCTGACTTTC
CASSVEVGASGANVLTF
>TRBJ2-1|.|.|TRBV7-2
TGTGCCAGCAGCTTGTCCTACAATGAGCAGTTCTTC
CASSLSYNEQFF
>TRBJ1-5|TRBD1|.|TRBV7-8
TGTGCCAGCAGCTTAGCGTACCCAGGGGGCGATCAGCCCCAGCATTTT
CASSLAYPGGDQPQHF
>TRBJ1-5|.|.|TRBV2
TGTGCCAGCACCGCGTCTCAGGAGCCCCAGCATTTT
CASTASQEPQHF
>TRBJ2-5|.|.|TRBV4-1
TGCGCCAGCAGCCAGGACAGAAGAAAAGGGGAGACCCAGTACTTC
CASSQDRRKGETQYF
>TRBJ2-1|TRBD1|.|TRBV6-5
TGTGCCAGCAGTCACACTAACAGGGGCAATGAGCAGTTCTTC
CASSHTNRGNEQFF
>TRBJ2-1|TRBD2|.|TRBV19
TGTGCCAGTACGAGACTAGCGGACTCCTACAATGAGCAGTTCTTC
CASTRLADSYNEQFF
>TRBJ2-5|TRBD1|.|TRBV15
TGTGCCACCAGCACCGGGACAGGGTATGACGGAGACCAGTACTTC
CATSTGTGYDGDQYF
>TRBJ2-2|.|.|TRBV7-9
TGTGCCAGCAGCTTCCCGGGTCTCGGGGAGCTGTTTTTT
CASSFPGLGELFF
>TRBJ1-1|TRBD1|.|TRBV13
TGTGCCAGCAGCGCATACAGGGGGAACACTGAAGCTTTCTTT
CASSAYRGNTEAFF
>TRBJ1-1|.|.|TRBV2
TGTGCCAGCAGGGCCACCCGGAACACTGAAGCTTTCTTT
CASRATRNTEAFF
>TRBJ2-3|.|.|TRBV27
TGTGCCAGCAGTTTCTCCCCTATAGGAGATACGCAGTATTTT
CASSFSPIGDTQYF
>TRBJ2-3|.|.|TRBV7-9
TGTGCCAGCAGCTTTACGGGGGGCGCAACAGATACGCAGTATTTT
CASSFTGGATDTQYF
>TRBJ1-6|.|.|TRBV2
TGTGCCGACCACGGGAGCATGAATTCACCCCTCCACTTT
CADHGSMNSPLHF
>TRBJ2-7|.|.|TRBV5-6
TGTGCCAGCAGCTTGGCCAGCACGGTTTTTTCCTACGAGCAGTACTTC
CASSLASTVFSYEQYF
>TRBJ2-1|TRBD1|.|TRBV5-6
TGTGCCAGCAGCTGGGAGGGACAGGGTTGGAATGAGCAGTTCTTC
CASSWEGQGWNEQFF
>TRBJ2-7|.|.|TRBV18
TGTGCCAGCTCACCGGAAACGAAACACGAGCAGTACTTC
CASSPETKHEQYF
>TRBJ1-1|.|.|TRBV5-4
TGTGCAACACTTGCGCGGGGCAACACTGAAGCTTTCTTT
CATLARGNTEAFF
>TRBJ2-7|TRBD2|.|TRBV27
TGTGCCAGCAAGTTCCGGGGGGCCTACGAGCAGTACTTC
CASKFRGAYEQYF
>TRBJ2-3|.|.|TRBV27
TGTGCCAGCATGGGGTGGGATACGCAGTATTTT
CASMGWDTQYF
>TRBJ1-4|TRBD1|.|TRBV19
TGTGCCAGTAGTACGCGCGAACGGGACAGCGGTGAAAAACTGTTTTTT
CASSTRERDSGEKLFF
>TRBJ2-7|.|.|TRBV27
TGTGCCAGCAGTTTATTCCCAGATCTCGTACCCTACGAGCAGTACTTC
CASSLFPDLVPYEQYF
>TRBJ2-4|.|.|TRBV21-1
TGTGCCAGCAGCTCAGAACGGGGTTCGGCAACCAAAAACATTCAGTACTTC
CASSSERGSATKNIQYF
>TRBJ2-3|.|.|TRBV4-1
TGCGCCAGCAGCCAAGAAGGGGAGCGATATACGCAGTATTTT
CASSQEGERYTQYF
>TRBJ1-1|TRBD1|few|TRBV7-9
TGTGCCAGCAGCTCAATGACAGGGTCTGAAGCTTTCTTT
CASSSMTGSEAFF
>TRBJ2-7|.|once|TRBV9
TGTGCCAGCAGCGTAGGATCGCGGTCCTACGAGCAGTACTTC
CASSVGSRSYEQYF
>TRBJ2-1|TRBD2|.|TRBV7-9
TGTGCCAGCAGCTTAGATGACTCGGGAGGGCCGAACTACAATGAGCAGTTCTTC
CASSLDDSGGPNYNEQFF
>TRBJ1-2|.|.|TRBV6-5
TGTGCCAGCACCACGGGAGGGGTCGCCTATGGCTACACCTTC
CASTTGGVAYGYTF
>TRBJ1-3|.|.|TRBV5-1
TGCGCCAGCAGCACGGTGGGCGCCCTCTCTGGAAACACCATATATTTT
CASSTVGALSGNTIYF
>TRBJ2-2|.|.|TRBV5-1
TGCGCCAGCAGCCTGGAGGTGCTGAACACCGGGGAGCTGTTTTTT
CASSLEVLNTGELFF
>TRBJ2-7|TRBD2|once|TRBV7-6
TGTGCCAGCAGCGTCGGGCTAGCGGCCAACTTATACGAGCAGTACTTC
CASSVGLAANLYEQYF
>TRBJ1-5|.|.|TRBV28
TGTGCCGGAGATAGCCGAGGGGCTGCCCGGGAGCCCCAGCATTTT
CAGDSRGAAREPQHF
>TRBJ2-5|TRBD2|.|TRBV11-2
TGTGCCAGCAGCCGAAACCCGCGGGGGGAAGGGGAAGAGACCCAGTACTTC
CASSRNPRGEGEETQYF
>TRBJ1-3|.|.|TRBV5-6
TGTGCCAGCAGCTTTTATAGGTCTGGAAACACCATATATTTT
CASSFYRSGNTIYF
>TRBJ2-1|TRBD2|.|TRBV4-1
TGCGCCAGCAGCCAAGGGTGGTGGACTAGCGGGAGGGAAAAGGGCGATGAGCAGTTCTTC
CASSQGWWTSGREKGDEQFF
>TRBJ2-7|TRBD2|.|TRBV28
TGTGCCAGCAGTTTTGGACTAGCGGGGATCAGGAGCTCCTACGAGCAGTACTTC
CASSFGLAGIRSSYEQYF
>TRBJ1-5|.|.|TRBV28
TGTGCCAGCAGTCTGGGTCGGGGAGCCCAGCATTTT
CASSLGRGAQHF
>TRBJ2-7|.|.|TRBV9
TGTGCCAGCAGCGTTGGGTCGACGGACGAGCAGTACTTC
CASSVGSTDEQYF
>TRBJ2-7|.|.|TRBV20-1
TGCAGTGCTATGGGGCTATACGAGCAGTACTTC
CSAMGLYEQYF
>TRBJ2-5|.|once|TRBV7-9
TGTGCCAGCAGCTTAGTAGGTCTTCAAGAGACCCAGTACTTC
CASSLVGLQETQYF
>TRBJ2-7|TRBD2|.|TRBV10-2
TGCGCCAGCAGTGAGCTAGCGGGTCTAGACGAGCAGTACTTC
CASSELAGLDEQYF
>TRBJ2-2|.|.|TRBV2
TGTGCCAGCAGTGAAGCGCTGGGAAACCACCGGGAGCTGTTTTTT
CASSEALGNHRELFF
>TRBJ2-2|.|.|TRBV27
TGTGCCAGCAGTTTGTCCACCGGGGAGCTGTTTTTT
CASSLSTGELFF
>TRBJ2-3|TRBD1|.|TRBV28
TGTGCCAGCAGTTTACCGACGACAGGGCGGTGGGATACGCAGTATTTT
CASSLPTTGRWDTQYF
>TRBJ2-7|TRBD2|.|TRBV2
TGTGCCAGCAGTGTTCAACTAGCGGACGAGCAGTACTTC
CASSVQLADEQYF
>TRBJ2-7|.|.|TRBV7-8
TGTGCCAGCAGCTTAGCACAGGCGAGCGAGCAGTACTTC
CASSLAQASEQYF